Reported below is one TCR beta chain. Its cognate antigen is unknown. Hyperthyroidism patients were newly diagnosed, under 2 months' duration, aged 18 to 65. Pregnancy or lactation, uncontrolled infections and other autoimmune diseases were grounds for excluding patients. The evidence that diagnosis relied on was clinical symptoms, serum thyroxine, TRAb, thyroid ultrasound and orbital computed tomography. RNA transcripts served as template for amplifying TCR beta CDR3 sequences. The first round was an RT-PCR with HTBI primers, and the second round was a multiplex PCR. One entry per CDR3 protein, called by TCRdb with MiXCR from the multiplex PCR reads. The table lists 500,000 to 600,000 distinct CDR3 sequences, about 35% of them singletons. V lost 8 bases, J lost 5 bases, and 6 bases stayed unmatched. Germline values: CDR1 SNHLY, CDR2 FYNNEI. CDR3 length: 14 residues. This specimen belongs to a study of Graves' ophthalmopathy and Graves' hyperthyroidism.

Study results and limitations: Most expanded thyroid clonotypes above 0.001 frequency also appeared in blood.

The origin of this receptor is an adult man with Graves' hyperthyroidism. Sequencing used peripheral blood or thyroid tissue (not recorded which). The chain is built from TRBV2 and TRBJ2-3; 11 nucleotides align to TRBD1. CDR3 nucleotides: TGTGCCAGCGAGGACAGGGGGCCAGAAGATACGCAGTATTTT. This gives the protein CASEDRGPEDTQYF.